This is a list of T cell receptor beta chains from one sample in a study of yellow fever vaccine responses in identical twins. MiXCR was run by TCRdb on the RT-PCR reads, yielding one entry per CDR3 protein. The sample contains about 17,000 distinct CDR3 sequences, nearly 70% of which appear only once. The sequenced sample was T cells from blood (PBMCs), unsorted or a sorted subset (not recorded which), obtained before or after yellow fever vaccination (not recorded which). These receptors originate from a young woman who received the yellow fever vaccine. The CDR3 runs from the conserved cysteine through the conserved F or W. Each record gives: V gene, D gene, clone size, J gene, CDR3 DNA, CDR3 protein. The D gene is left open where the match is weak. A row's size may be missing; if present it is once, few, many or a size class.

v_call: TRBV5-4
d_call: NA
clone_size: NA
j_call: TRBJ1-2
cdr3_nt: TGTGCCAGCAGCTCGGACGGTCTAAACTATGGCTACACCTTC
cdr3_aa: CASSSDGLNYGYTF

v_call: TRBV29-1
d_call: NA
clone_size: few
j_call: TRBJ1-5
cdr3_nt: TGCAGCGTTAGTTTCGGATACAATCAGCCCCAGCATTTT
cdr3_aa: CSVSFGYNQPQHF

v_call: TRBV7-9
d_call: NA
clone_size: NA
j_call: TRBJ1-5
cdr3_nt: TGTGCCAGCAGCTTTGGTCTGGGTACCAGCAATCAGCCCCAGCATTTT
cdr3_aa: CASSFGLGTSNQPQHF

v_call: TRBV2
d_call: NA
clone_size: NA
j_call: TRBJ2-5
cdr3_nt: TGTGCCAGCAGTGACGGGACACAAGAGACCCAGTACTTC
cdr3_aa: CASSDGTQETQYF

v_call: TRBV29-1
d_call: NA
clone_size: few
j_call: TRBJ2-1
cdr3_nt: TGCAGCGTTGCACAGGGTGTTTTGAATGAGCAGTTCTTC
cdr3_aa: CSVAQGVLNEQFF

v_call: TRBV7-8
d_call: NA
clone_size: NA
j_call: TRBJ1-2
cdr3_nt: TGTGCCAGCAGCTTAGGGAGAGGGGCCGACTATGGCTACACCTTC
cdr3_aa: CASSLGRGADYGYTF

v_call: TRBV29-1
d_call: TRBD1
clone_size: NA
j_call: TRBJ1-1
cdr3_nt: TGCAGCGTTGAAGTGCTTTACAGGGGACACACTGAAGCTTTCTTT
cdr3_aa: CSVEVLYRGHTEAFF

v_call: TRBV7-6
d_call: TRBD1
clone_size: NA
j_call: TRBJ1-1
cdr3_nt: TGTGCCAGCAGCCCGGGACAGCTGAACACTGAAGCTTTCTTT
cdr3_aa: CASSPGQLNTEAFF

v_call: TRBV7-1
d_call: NA
clone_size: NA
j_call: TRBJ2-1
cdr3_nt: TGTGCCAGCAGCTCCAACTCCAATGAGCAGTTCTTC
cdr3_aa: CASSSNSNEQFF

v_call: TRBV4-2
d_call: NA
clone_size: NA
j_call: TRBJ2-1
cdr3_nt: TGTGCCAGCAGCCAAGGATTAGAAGATAGCTACAATGAGCAGTTCTTC
cdr3_aa: CASSQGLEDSYNEQFF

v_call: TRBV18
d_call: NA
clone_size: NA
j_call: TRBJ2-1
cdr3_nt: TGTGCCAGCTCACCCGCCGGCGGATGGGAGAATAGCTCCTACAATGAGCAGTTCTTC
cdr3_aa: CASSPAGGWENSSYNEQFF

v_call: TRBV10-3
d_call: NA
clone_size: NA
j_call: TRBJ2-7
cdr3_nt: TGTGCCATCGCATATAGCGCCGCCTACGAGCAGTACTTC
cdr3_aa: CAIAYSAAYEQYF

v_call: TRBV2
d_call: NA
clone_size: NA
j_call: TRBJ2-1
cdr3_nt: TGTGCCAGCAGACTTCTTAATGAGCAGTTCTTC
cdr3_aa: CASRLLNEQFF

v_call: TRBV12-3/TRBV12-4
d_call: NA
clone_size: NA
j_call: TRBJ1-2
cdr3_nt: TGTGCCAGCAGTCCGGCCGGGCAGGCACCCTCCTATGGCTACACCTTC
cdr3_aa: CASSPAGQAPSYGYTF

v_call: TRBV19
d_call: NA
clone_size: NA
j_call: TRBJ1-2
cdr3_nt: TGTGCCAGTAGTATACGGGCAGCTAACTATGGCTACACCTTC
cdr3_aa: CASSIRAANYGYTF

v_call: TRBV12-3/TRBV12-4
d_call: TRBD1
clone_size: NA
j_call: TRBJ1-2
cdr3_nt: TGTGCCAGCACCGGACAGGGTTTGGGCTATGGCTACACCTTC
cdr3_aa: CASTGQGLGYGYTF

v_call: TRBV29-1
d_call: NA
clone_size: NA
j_call: TRBJ1-1
cdr3_nt: TGCAGCGTTGATACGGGACGGAACACTGAAGCTTTCTTT
cdr3_aa: CSVDTGRNTEAFF

v_call: TRBV7-9
d_call: NA
clone_size: NA
j_call: TRBJ2-3
cdr3_nt: TGTGCCAGCAGCTTCTCAGATACGCAGTATTTT
cdr3_aa: CASSFSDTQYF

v_call: TRBV19
d_call: NA
clone_size: NA
j_call: TRBJ1-1
cdr3_nt: TGTGCCAGTAGTATCTGGGGGCTTTCTGGGAACACTGAAGCTTTCTTT
cdr3_aa: CASSIWGLSGNTEAFF

v_call: TRBV7-7
d_call: NA
clone_size: NA
j_call: TRBJ2-1
cdr3_nt: TGTGCCAGCAGCTTAGGACGGGCCTCCTACAATGAGCAGTTCTTC
cdr3_aa: CASSLGRASYNEQFF

v_call: TRBV29-1
d_call: NA
clone_size: few
j_call: TRBJ2-4
cdr3_nt: TGCAGCGTTGAAGAGCTGGATGGGGACATTCAGTACTTC
cdr3_aa: CSVEELDGDIQYF

v_call: TRBV9
d_call: TRBD1
clone_size: NA
j_call: TRBJ1-6
cdr3_nt: TGTGCCAGCAGCGTGACAGGGAGCCCAAATTCACCCCTCCACTTT
cdr3_aa: CASSVTGSPNSPLHF

v_call: TRBV12-3/TRBV12-4
d_call: NA
clone_size: NA
j_call: TRBJ2-3
cdr3_nt: TGTGCCAGCAGTTACGGTGGGGATACGCAGTATTTT
cdr3_aa: CASSYGGDTQYF

v_call: TRBV10-3
d_call: NA
clone_size: once
j_call: TRBJ2-1
cdr3_nt: TGTGCCACCGCTTCGGGGTATGAGCAGTTCTTC
cdr3_aa: CATASGYEQFF

v_call: TRBV3-1
d_call: NA
clone_size: NA
j_call: TRBJ2-7
cdr3_nt: TGTGCCAGCAGCCAAGATCGATACGAGCAGTACTTC
cdr3_aa: CASSQDRYEQYF

v_call: TRBV12-3/TRBV12-4
d_call: NA
clone_size: NA
j_call: TRBJ2-7
cdr3_nt: TGTGCCAGCAGTTTCGGCAGCTACGAGCAGTACTTC
cdr3_aa: CASSFGSYEQYF

v_call: TRBV11-2
d_call: TRBD2
clone_size: few
j_call: TRBJ2-7
cdr3_nt: TGTGCCAGCAGCTTAGGGTACGGGAGGGCCGGGAACGAGCAGTACTTC
cdr3_aa: CASSLGYGRAGNEQYF

v_call: TRBV6-1
d_call: NA
clone_size: NA
j_call: TRBJ2-3
cdr3_nt: TGTGCCAGCAGCGAGAACCCGGCTGTTACGCAGTATTTT
cdr3_aa: CASSENPAVTQYF

v_call: TRBV5-1
d_call: NA
clone_size: few
j_call: TRBJ1-2
cdr3_nt: TGCGCCAGCCACTCGGGTTCAGTAACTAACTATGGCTACACCTTC
cdr3_aa: CASHSGSVTNYGYTF

v_call: TRBV18
d_call: NA
clone_size: NA
j_call: TRBJ1-2
cdr3_nt: TGTGCCAGCTCACCGGACCGTCCCATCTATGGCTACACCTTC
cdr3_aa: CASSPDRPIYGYTF

v_call: TRBV9
d_call: TRBD2
clone_size: NA
j_call: TRBJ2-5
cdr3_nt: TGTGCCAGCAGCGTAGGACTAGCGGGATCACTCCAGTACTTC
cdr3_aa: CASSVGLAGSLQYF

v_call: TRBV28
d_call: TRBD2
clone_size: once
j_call: TRBJ2-1
cdr3_nt: TGTGCCAGCGCAAACATCGGACTAGCTTACTACAATGAGCAGTTCTTC
cdr3_aa: CASANIGLAYYNEQFF

v_call: TRBV29-1
d_call: NA
clone_size: NA
j_call: TRBJ1-1
cdr3_nt: TGCAGCGCTAAACAGGTAAACACTGAAGCTTTCTTT
cdr3_aa: CSAKQVNTEAFF

v_call: TRBV11-1
d_call: NA
clone_size: NA
j_call: TRBJ1-4
cdr3_nt: TGTGCCAGCAGCTTAGCTGGTGCGGGGTGGCGAAATGAAAAACTGTTTTTT
cdr3_aa: CASSLAGAGWRNEKLFF

v_call: TRBV3-1
d_call: NA
clone_size: NA
j_call: TRBJ2-7
cdr3_nt: TGTGCCAGCAGCCAAGAGCGACGGACCTACGAGCAGTACTTC
cdr3_aa: CASSQERRTYEQYF

v_call: TRBV6-5
d_call: NA
clone_size: NA
j_call: TRBJ2-1
cdr3_nt: TGTGCCAGCAGTTACCCTCCGACAACGGAGCAGTTCTTC
cdr3_aa: CASSYPPTTEQFF

v_call: TRBV9
d_call: NA
clone_size: medium-sized
j_call: TRBJ2-7
cdr3_nt: TGTGCCAGCAGCGTAGGATCCAGGGTGAACGAGCAGTACTTC
cdr3_aa: CASSVGSRVNEQYF

v_call: TRBV15
d_call: NA
clone_size: few
j_call: TRBJ2-1
cdr3_nt: TGTGCCACCAGCAGAGCATCCGGGGGCTTCTATGAGCAGTTCTTC
cdr3_aa: CATSRASGGFYEQFF

v_call: TRBV12-3/TRBV12-4
d_call: TRBD2
clone_size: once
j_call: TRBJ2-7
cdr3_nt: TGTGCCAGCAGTCCCAGACTAGCGGGAGGCTACGAGCAGTACTTC
cdr3_aa: CASSPRLAGGYEQYF

v_call: TRBV18
d_call: NA
clone_size: NA
j_call: TRBJ2-5
cdr3_nt: TGTGCCAGCTCACCACCAGGACAGACCCAGTACTTC
cdr3_aa: CASSPPGQTQYF

v_call: TRBV5-6
d_call: NA
clone_size: once
j_call: TRBJ2-1
cdr3_nt: TGTGCCAGCAGCTTGTTGTGGAATGAGCAGTTCTTC
cdr3_aa: CASSLLWNEQFF

v_call: TRBV3-1
d_call: NA
clone_size: NA
j_call: TRBJ2-1
cdr3_nt: TGTGCCAGCAGCCAACCACTAGCCGGGGAGCAGTTCTTC
cdr3_aa: CASSQPLAGEQFF

v_call: TRBV10-3
d_call: NA
clone_size: once
j_call: TRBJ1-1
cdr3_nt: TGTGCCATCAGTGAGTCCGAGTGGACACCGAACACTGAAGCTTTCTTT
cdr3_aa: CAISESEWTPNTEAFF

v_call: TRBV7-9
d_call: TRBD1
clone_size: few
j_call: TRBJ1-1
cdr3_nt: TGTGCCAGCAGCTTACGAGGGGGCCGGGCTGAAGCTTTCTTT
cdr3_aa: CASSLRGGRAEAFF

v_call: TRBV11-1
d_call: NA
clone_size: NA
j_call: TRBJ1-4
cdr3_nt: TGTGCCAGCAGCCACCCAACAGATTACAATGAAAAACTGTTTTTT
cdr3_aa: CASSHPTDYNEKLFF

v_call: TRBV18
d_call: NA
clone_size: NA
j_call: TRBJ1-2
cdr3_nt: TGTGCCAGCTCACCGGAGACTTACTATGGCTACACCTTC
cdr3_aa: CASSPETYYGYTF

v_call: TRBV11-1
d_call: NA
clone_size: NA
j_call: TRBJ1-5
cdr3_nt: TGTGCCAGCAGCTTATACAGCAATAGCAATCAGCCCCAGCATTTT
cdr3_aa: CASSLYSNSNQPQHF

v_call: TRBV7-2
d_call: TRBD1
clone_size: NA
j_call: TRBJ1-2
cdr3_nt: TGTGCCAGCAACTTAGGACAGGGCTATGGCTACACCTTC
cdr3_aa: CASNLGQGYGYTF

v_call: TRBV29-1
d_call: NA
clone_size: NA
j_call: TRBJ1-1
cdr3_nt: TGCAGCGTTACCCCGGGACTCGAGAACACTGAAGCTTTCTTT
cdr3_aa: CSVTPGLENTEAFF

v_call: TRBV28
d_call: NA
clone_size: NA
j_call: TRBJ1-5
cdr3_nt: TGTGCCAGCACGGGGCCCATGGGTTATAGCAATCAGCCCCAGCATTTT
cdr3_aa: CASTGPMGYSNQPQHF

v_call: TRBV7-2
d_call: NA
clone_size: few
j_call: TRBJ1-5
cdr3_nt: TGTGCCAGCAGTCAGGACAGTTGGGGAAATCAGCCCCAGCATTTT
cdr3_aa: CASSQDSWGNQPQHF

v_call: TRBV20-1
d_call: TRBD2
clone_size: NA
j_call: TRBJ2-7
cdr3_nt: TGCAGTGCTAGAGATCCCGAGTCTCTAGCGGCAAACGAGCAGTACTTC
cdr3_aa: CSARDPESLAANEQYF

v_call: TRBV1
d_call: NA
clone_size: NA
j_call: TRBJ2-7
cdr3_nt: TGCACCGGAACGGGGGATTGTTCCTACGAGCAGTACTTC
cdr3_aa: CTGTGDCSYEQYF

v_call: TRBV14
d_call: TRBD1
clone_size: NA
j_call: TRBJ1-2
cdr3_nt: TGTGCCAGCAGCCGGGGACAGGGTGACTATGGCTACACCTTC
cdr3_aa: CASSRGQGDYGYTF